Shown below are 25 T cell receptor beta chains from a single sample sequenced in a study of human T cells and chemical hapten exposure. A single record per CDR3 protein comes from TCRdb applying MiXCR to the RACE reads. The repertoire includes under 450,000 distinct CDR3 sequences, 4.8% of them detected once, and under 3% sits in the top ten. This sample's time point: patch test 1, 2 weeks after DPC sensitization. The sample's treatment: therapeutic diphenylcyclopropenone sensitization with weekly scalp DPC. The sequenced sample was whole blood, obtained in connection with sensitization to the hapten diphenylcyclopropenone (DPC). These TCRs come from a woman in her 50s with alopecia areata. Some clones in this sample may be carry-over from other donors' samples.

This clonotype was recorded a few times. Here the CDR3 reads CASSQDRRGNYGYTF. The CDR3 region has the DNA TGTGCCAGCAGCCAAGATCGACGGGGGAACTATGGCTACACCTTC. This chain joins TRBV3-1 and TRBJ1-2; perhaps TRBD1 as D (5 bases). Trimming pared 0 bases from V and 2 bases from J, leaving 10 bases between. The V gene's germline CDR1 is LGHDT and CDR2 YNNKEL (reference sequence). The CDR3 runs 15 residues.

V and J are TRBV7-6 and TRBJ2-3; D call uncertain. There are 16 residues in the CDR3. The ends were cut back, 2 bases at V and 4 bases at J, with 16 bases in the middle. The germline V gene has CDR1 SGHVS and CDR2 FNYEAQ. DNA for the CDR3: TGTGCCAGCAGCTTACCTGCTACTCTGAAGGCAGATACGCAGTATTTT. Its translation is CASSLPATLKADTQYF.

The chain joins TRBV2 to TRBJ1-5, with 8 bases aligning to TRBD1. Trimming cost V 6 bases and J 1 base; bases outside gene matches: 8. CDR3 size: 16 residues. The germline V gene has CDR1 SNHLY and CDR2 FYNNEI. In DNA, the CDR3 is TGTGCCAGCAGGAGACCTCAGGGGGCGAGCAATCAGCCCCAGCATTTT. Its translation is CASRRPQGASNQPQHF.

This clonotype has ten or more counts. The chain combines TRBV5-6 with TRBJ1-1; no definite D call. The CDR3 sequence is 12 residues long. Trimming shortened V by 0 bases and J by 3 bases, and 3 bases separated the two germline ends. Germline assignment: CDR1 SGHDT and CDR2 YYEEEE. CDR3 sequence (DNA): TGTGCCAGCAGCTTGGGGGACACTGAAGCTTTCTTT. It translates to CASSLGDTEAFF.

The rearrangement joins TRBV20-1 to TRBJ2-7; 14 bases are a match to TRBD2. The CDR3 sequence is 17 residues long. The germline CDR1 and CDR2 sequences are DFQATT and SNEGSKA (reference sequence). V trimming: 3 bases; J trimming: 2 bases; junction bases outside the gene matches: 9. The CDR3 sequence is CSARPGLAGGITYEQYF. The CDR3 coding sequence is TGCAGTGCTAGGCCTGGACTAGCGGGAGGAATCACCTACGAGCAGTACTTC.

The rearrangement links TRBV29-1 to TRBJ2-1; 7 nucleotides align to TRBD2. CDR1 is SQVTM and CDR2 is ANQGSEA in the germline V gene. The CDR3 is 13 residues long. Germline trimming cut 4 bases from V and 8 bases from J; bases unmatched to any gene: 8. CDR3 in DNA: TGCAGCGTTGGACGCGGGAGTGGGTATGAGCAGTTCTTC. Its translation is CSVGRGSGYEQFF.

This sequence joins TRBV4-1 and TRBJ1-4; 8 bases line up with TRBD1. The V segment lost 4 bases and the J segment 5 bases; nucleotides outside the gene matches: 6. This CDR3 spans 15 amino acids. Per the germline V gene, CDR1 is MGHRA and CDR2 is YSYEKL. The chain's CDR3 is CASSLLRTGNEKLFF. The CDR3 coding sequence is TGCGCCAGCAGCCTACTCCGGACAGGGAATGAAAAACTGTTTTTT.

This clonotype showed up just a few times. V gene TRBV12-3 or TRBV12-4 combines with J gene TRBJ2-1; 8 bases are a match to TRBD2. Losses at the gene ends were 6 bases for V and 3 bases for J; bases not matched to a gene: 4. The CDR3 has 14 amino acids. CDR3 region: CASRLGGVYNEQFF. As DNA, the CDR3 is TGTGCCAGCAGACTCGGGGGGGTCTACAATGAGCAGTTCTTC.

This clonotype was seen a handful of times. The chain uses TRBV2 and TRBJ2-1, with 10 nucleotides matching TRBD2. Germline V CDR1 and CDR2: SNHLY, FYNNEI. The CDR3 has 14 amino acids. Trimming took 4 bases from V and 10 from J; bases not matched to a gene: 7. In DNA form, the CDR3 reads TGTGCCAGCAGTGGTTGGCTAGCGGGAGAAGAGCAGTTCTTC. This encodes CASSGWLAGEEQFF.

Notes on this clonotype: This may be a read error: a much more frequent sequence differs by one nucleotide. The V call is TRBV10-3, the J call TRBJ2-3, with D possibly matching TRBD2 (6 bases). From germline, CDR1 is ENHRY and CDR2 SYGVKD. This CDR3 contains 13 residues. The CDR3 bases are TGTACCATCAGTGAGTCGGGGGAGGATACGCAGTATTTT. Amino acids: CTISESGEDTQYF.

This clonotype occurred a few times. The chain joins TRBV9 to TRBJ1-1; D gene ambiguous. This CDR3 is 13 amino acids long. Trimming stripped 0 bases from V and 2 bases from J, with 5 bases between. Germline V gives CDR1 SGDLS, CDR2 YYNGEE. In nucleotides, the CDR3 is TGTGCCAGCAGCGTAGACATAAACACTGAAGCTTTCTTT. This translates into CASSVDINTEAFF.

Only a few counts were recorded for this clonotype. The chain is built from TRBV20-1 and TRBJ1-1, with TRBD1 as a possible D gene (5 bases). The V gene's germline CDR1 is DFQATT and CDR2 SNEGSKA (reference sequence). The CDR3 is 14 residues long. Trimming took 6 bases from V and 2 from J, leaving 16 bases between them. CDR3 residues: CSAGGTLGNTEAFF. In DNA, the CDR3 is TGCAGTGCCGGGGGGACTCTGGGTAACACTGAAGCTTTCTTT.

The chain links TRBV12-3 or TRBV12-4 to TRBJ1-2; tentative D call: TRBD1 (6 bases). The CDR3 is 14 amino acids. V was pared by 5 bases and J by 2 bases, with 12 bases between. CDR3 sequence (DNA): TGTGCCAGCAGTGGGGGCACGCCGAACTATGGCTACACCTTC. Translation gives CASSGGTPNYGYTF.

The chain couples TRBV12-3 or TRBV12-4 to TRBJ1-6; D might be TRBD1 (5 bases). This CDR3 has 14 residues. V lost 2 bases to trimming and J lost 11 bases, with 13 bases between them. The CDR3 sequence is CASSLSPGMPPLHF. CDR3 in DNA: TGTGCCAGCAGTTTATCTCCAGGGATGCCACCCCTCCACTTT.

This clonotype was seen ten or more times. This chain uses TRBV5-4 with TRBJ2-7; D gene uncertain. The V gene lost 4 bases and the J gene lost 7 bases, with 15 bases spanning the gap. Per germline, CDR1 SGHNT and CDR2 YYREEE (reference sequence). The CDR3 has 13 amino acids. The CDR3 loop reads CASSLPRTREQYF. The CDR3 coding sequence is TGTGCCAGCAGCCTACCGCGCACAAGGGAGCAGTACTTC. The whole variable domain, remainder taken from reference TRBV5-4 and TRBJ2-7, is ETGVTQSPTHLIKTRGQQVTLRCSSQSGHNTVSWYQQALGQGPQFIFQYYREEENGRGNFPPRFSGLQFPNYSSELNVNALELDDSALYLCASSLPRTREQYFGPGTRLTVT.

This clonotype was recorded at least ten times. This chain connects TRBV4-1 to TRBJ1-2, with 7 bases that match TRBD1. V was clipped by 1 base and J by 5 bases; unmatched bases: 16. Germline values: CDR1 MGHRA, CDR2 YSYEKL. The CDR3 covers 18 residues. DNA of the CDR3: TGCGCCAGCAGCCAAGGGGGGAAGACAGGGAAATCTTATTATGGCTACACCTTC. This codes for CASSQGGKTGKSYYGYTF.

In this sample, this clonotype turned up many times. V and J are TRBV28 and TRBJ2-1; D is undetermined. The V gene's germline CDR1 is MDHEN and CDR2 SYDVKM. V dropped 3 bases and J dropped 4 bases, with 7 bases sitting between them. The CDR3 has 13 residues. The CDR3 DNA reads as TGTGCCAGCAGTTTTACGGAATACAATGAGCAGTTCTTC. Translation: CASSFTEYNEQFF.

V is TRBV15 and J is TRBJ2-3; 12 bases align to TRBD2. Germline loops: CDR1 LNHNV, CDR2 YYDKDF (reference sequence). V lost 5 bases, J lost 0 bases, and 6 bases stayed unmatched. The CDR3 is 17 amino acids. The CDR3 DNA sequence: TGTGCCACCAGCTCTGACGGACTAGCGGGAAGCACAGATACGCAGTATTTT. Translated: CATSSDGLAGSTDTQYF.

This clonotype was detected many times. The rearrangement links TRBV30 to TRBJ2-3, with D uncertain. The CDR3 is 14 amino acids. V lost 2 bases, J lost 0 bases, and 9 bases lay in between. The germline V gene encodes CDR1 GTSNPN and CDR2 SVGIG (reference sequence). The DNA of the CDR3 is TGTGCCTGGAGTTCCCTGGGGAGCACAGATACGCAGTATTTT. It encodes CAWSSLGSTDTQYF.

This clonotype was seen a handful of times. The chain uses TRBV4-1 and TRBJ1-3, with 8 bases lining up with TRBD1. Germline trimming cut 0 bases from V and 4 bases from J; bases unmatched to any gene: 14. Per the germline V gene, CDR1 is MGHRA and CDR2 is YSYEKL. The CDR3 length is 19 residues. CDR3 loop: CASSQDRGQGYPWGNTIYF. The DNA of the CDR3 is TGCGCCAGCAGCCAAGATCGCGGACAGGGCTATCCGTGGGGAAACACCATATATTTT.

This clonotype has ten or more counts. The V and J genes are TRBV20-1 and TRBJ2-2; 14 bases match TRBD2. V lost 5 bases and J lost 10; bases outside the gene matches: 12. Germline assignment: CDR1 DFQATT and CDR2 SNEGSKA (reference sequence). The CDR3 has 16 residues. The CDR3 nucleotides read TGCAGTGCTTCCCGGACTAGCGGGGGGCCAGTAGTGGAGCTGTTTTTT. Protein: CSASRTSGGPVVELFF.

This clonotype was counted many times. The chain is built from TRBV7-3 and TRBJ1-1; a weak D match, TRBD1 (6 bases). Germline CDR1 is SGHTA and CDR2 is FQGTGA. With 5 bases removed from V and 6 bases from J, the gap between germline ends came to 13 bases. The CDR3 runs to 13 residues. CDR3 protein: CASSHREGAEAFF. The CDR3 region has the DNA TGTGCCAGCAGCCACAGGGAGGGGGCTGAAGCTTTCTTT.

Ten or more counts support this clonotype. The chain uses TRBV5-1 and TRBJ1-4; D is possibly TRBD1 (5 bases). The V gene lost 4 bases and the J gene lost 0 bases, with 16 bases spanning the gap. In germline, CDR1 is SGHRS, CDR2 YFSETQ. CDR3 length equals 17 residues. This CDR3 is CASSPGRGIATNEKLFF. The CDR3 DNA reads as TGCGCCAGCAGCCCCGGCCGGGGCATAGCAACTAATGAAAAACTGTTTTTT. Filled out from reference TRBV5-1 and TRBJ1-4, the complete variable domain reads KAGVTQTPRYLIKTRGQQVTLSCSPISGHRSVSWYQQTPGQGLQFLFEYFSETQRNKGNFPGRFSGRQFSNSRSEMNVSTLELGDSALYLCASSPGRGIATNEKLFFGSGTQLSVL.

This clonotype was counted between two and nine times. This rearrangement joins TRBV20-1 to TRBJ2-2; 8 nucleotides agree with TRBD1. The CDR3 runs to 14 residues. Germline V lookup: CDR1 DFQATT, CDR2 SNEGSKA (reference sequence). The V segment lost 5 bases and the J segment 5 bases; nucleotides outside the gene matches: 7. Written as DNA, the CDR3 is TGCAGTGCTTTCAGGGGGCGTGGGACCGGGGAGCTGTTTTTT. This codes for CSAFRGRGTGELFF.

The J gene is TRBJ2-3, the V gene TRBV29-1; 10 nucleotides agree with TRBD2. With V trimmed by 3 bases and J by 0 bases, 9 bases remained unmatched. CDR1 is SQVTM and CDR2 is ANQGSEA in the germline V gene. There are 17 residues in the CDR3. The CDR3 here is CSVDGLAGDISTDTQYF. DNA for the CDR3: TGCAGCGTTGATGGGCTAGCGGGAGATATTAGCACAGATACGCAGTATTTT.